These T cell receptor beta chains were read from a single sample in a study of shared clonotypes between healthy human individuals. Generated by immunoSEQ multiplex PCR, the TCRdb table keeps only in-frame clones and is missing some. This sample has about 1.9 million clones, with about 94% found just once. Material for sequencing was naive CD8+ T cells from PBMCs. The receptors here all came from a man aged 18 to 30 in good health. Some clones in this sample may be carry-over from other donors' samples. Both conserved end residues are part of each CDR3. Each record gives: J gene, clone size, D gene, V gene, CDR3 DNA, CDR3 protein. A D gene is named only where the DNA matches it firmly. Only some rows state a clone size, as once, few, many or a class for expanded clones.

j_call: TRBJ2-3; clone_size: -; d_call: -; v_call: TRBV9; cdr3_nt: TGTGCCAGCAGCGTTGACAGGTTCCATCCGGCAGATACGCAGTATTTT; cdr3_aa: CASSVDRFHPADTQYF
j_call: TRBJ1-2; clone_size: -; d_call: -; v_call: TRBV7-9; cdr3_nt: TGTGCCAGCAGCAATGCCGGGATCCATGGCTACACCTTC; cdr3_aa: CASSNAGIHGYTF
j_call: TRBJ1-1; clone_size: -; d_call: TRBD1; v_call: TRBV9; cdr3_nt: TGTGCCAGCAGCCCACAGACAGGGGGCAGGGCTGAAGCTTTCTTT; cdr3_aa: CASSPQTGGRAEAFF
j_call: TRBJ2-1; clone_size: -; d_call: -; v_call: TRBV6-6; cdr3_nt: TGTGCCAGCAGTTACACCCGGGCCGATGAGCAGTTCTTC; cdr3_aa: CASSYTRADEQFF
j_call: TRBJ2-5; clone_size: -; d_call: TRBD1; v_call: TRBV5-5; cdr3_nt: TGTGCCAGCAGTTCGGGGACAGGGGGCAGGGAGACCCAGTACTTC; cdr3_aa: CASSSGTGGRETQYF
j_call: TRBJ2-3; clone_size: -; d_call: -; v_call: TRBV19; cdr3_nt: TGTGCCAGTAGGCAGGGCTCAACCTCCACAGATACGCAGTATTTT; cdr3_aa: CASRQGSTSTDTQYF
j_call: TRBJ2-5; clone_size: -; d_call: -; v_call: TRBV4-2; cdr3_nt: TGTGCCAGCAGCCAGTGGCAGGGGGGCCAAGAGACCCAGTACTTC; cdr3_aa: CASSQWQGGQETQYF
j_call: TRBJ2-7; clone_size: -; d_call: TRBD2; v_call: TRBV29-1; cdr3_nt: TGCAGCGTGGAAACTAGCGGGAGGTCTTACGAGCAGTACTTC; cdr3_aa: CSVETSGRSYEQYF
j_call: TRBJ2-7; clone_size: -; d_call: TRBD2; v_call: TRBV7-2; cdr3_nt: TGTGCCAGCAGCTTAGCGGGACTAGCGGTTAGTGTAACCTACGAGCAGTACTTC; cdr3_aa: CASSLAGLAVSVTYEQYF
j_call: TRBJ1-5; clone_size: -; d_call: -; v_call: TRBV6-4; cdr3_nt: TGTGCCAGCAGTGAAGTAGAAAGCAATCAGCCCCAGCATTTT; cdr3_aa: CASSEVESNQPQHF
j_call: TRBJ1-1; clone_size: few; d_call: -; v_call: TRBV5-4; cdr3_nt: TGTGCCAGCAGCTTGACGGGTGGACTGCTAGAAGCTTTCTTT; cdr3_aa: CASSLTGGLLEAFF
j_call: TRBJ2-7; clone_size: -; d_call: -; v_call: TRBV27; cdr3_nt: TGTGCCAGCAGTTTATTCCCAGGGACCACCTACGAGCAGTACTTC; cdr3_aa: CASSLFPGTTYEQYF
j_call: TRBJ2-2; clone_size: -; d_call: -; v_call: TRBV6-5; cdr3_nt: TGTGCCAGCAGCCTACTAGACTATTCCGCCGGGGAGCTGTTTTTT; cdr3_aa: CASSLLDYSAGELFF
j_call: TRBJ2-1; clone_size: -; d_call: TRBD1; v_call: TRBV27; cdr3_nt: TGTGCCAGCAGTACGACCGGGACAGGGAATAATGAGCAGTTCTTC; cdr3_aa: CASSTTGTGNNEQFF
j_call: TRBJ2-7; clone_size: -; d_call: -; v_call: TRBV16; cdr3_nt: TGTGCCAGCAGCCAAGTGGCGGGCTCGAGCGAGCAGTACTTC; cdr3_aa: CASSQVAGSSEQYF
j_call: TRBJ2-1; clone_size: -; d_call: TRBD2; v_call: TRBV15; cdr3_nt: TGTGCCACCAGCAGAGGTTACAGCCCGCTAGCGGGAGTCGGTGAGCAGTTCTTC; cdr3_aa: CATSRGYSPLAGVGEQFF
j_call: TRBJ2-7; clone_size: -; d_call: -; v_call: TRBV21-1; cdr3_nt: TGTGCCAACTGGAACGGGTGGCGGGAGGTGGTTGACGAGCAGTACTTC; cdr3_aa: CANWNGWREVVDEQYF
j_call: TRBJ2-7; clone_size: -; d_call: -; v_call: TRBV7-8; cdr3_nt: TGTGCCAGCAGCATAAGTAGGGGACCGACCTACGAGCAGTACTTC; cdr3_aa: CASSISRGPTYEQYF
j_call: TRBJ2-1; clone_size: -; d_call: TRBD2; v_call: TRBV11-2; cdr3_nt: TGTGCCAGCAGCTCCCAAGCGGGAGCCTTCTACAATGAGCAGTTCTTC; cdr3_aa: CASSSQAGAFYNEQFF
j_call: TRBJ1-5; clone_size: -; d_call: TRBD1; v_call: TRBV7-8; cdr3_nt: TGTGCCAGCAGCCAGTCCCGAGGGACAGGGAAGGTTGGGGATCAGCCCCAGCATTTT; cdr3_aa: CASSQSRGTGKVGDQPQHF
j_call: TRBJ1-4; clone_size: once; d_call: TRBD1; v_call: TRBV5-4; cdr3_nt: TGTGCCAGCAGCTGGCAAACGCTACTGGGACAGGAGCAGAATGAAAAACTGTTTTTT; cdr3_aa: CASSWQTLLGQEQNEKLFF
j_call: TRBJ1-2; clone_size: -; d_call: -; v_call: TRBV7-8; cdr3_nt: TGTGCCAGCAGCTTAAAGGGGCCAGGGGCGTTAATTAACTATGGCTACACCTTC; cdr3_aa: CASSLKGPGALINYGYTF
j_call: TRBJ1-4; clone_size: -; d_call: TRBD1; v_call: TRBV15; cdr3_nt: TGTGCCACCGGGGACAGGACTTCAACTAATGAAAAACTGTTTTTT; cdr3_aa: CATGDRTSTNEKLFF
j_call: TRBJ2-1; clone_size: -; d_call: TRBD2; v_call: TRBV29-1; cdr3_nt: TGCAGCGTTGTGGGGACTAGCGGGTACAATGAGCAGTTCTTC; cdr3_aa: CSVVGTSGYNEQFF
j_call: TRBJ2-1; clone_size: -; d_call: TRBD2; v_call: TRBV4-3; cdr3_nt: TGCGCCAGCAGCCAAGATCCCAGCGGGAGCTCCTACAATGAGCAGTTCTTC; cdr3_aa: CASSQDPSGSSYNEQFF
j_call: TRBJ1-4; clone_size: -; d_call: -; v_call: TRBV15; cdr3_nt: TGTGCCACCAGCAGTGCGGACAGTTCTAATGAAAAACTGTTTTTT; cdr3_aa: CATSSADSSNEKLFF
j_call: TRBJ2-5; clone_size: once; d_call: -; v_call: TRBV19; cdr3_nt: TGTGCCACCCCCTGGTGCACCTCCGGGGAGACCCAGTACTTC; cdr3_aa: CATPWCTSGETQYF
j_call: TRBJ2-3; clone_size: -; d_call: TRBD1; v_call: TRBV7-3; cdr3_nt: TGTGCCAGCAGCTTGGACAGGGAGGCAGATACGCAGTATTTT; cdr3_aa: CASSLDREADTQYF
j_call: TRBJ2-7; clone_size: -; d_call: -; v_call: TRBV19; cdr3_nt: TGTGCCAGTAGTATGGGGGGCTACGAGCAGTACTTC; cdr3_aa: CASSMGGYEQYF
j_call: TRBJ2-1; clone_size: -; d_call: -; v_call: TRBV28; cdr3_nt: TGTGCCAGCAGTTGGTTTAGGGGCCACAATGAGCAGTTCTTC; cdr3_aa: CASSWFRGHNEQFF
j_call: TRBJ1-2; clone_size: -; d_call: -; v_call: TRBV5-4; cdr3_nt: TGTGCCAGCAGCTTTGGGGGGAGGGAACGGTATGGCTACACCTTC; cdr3_aa: CASSFGGRERYGYTF
j_call: TRBJ2-7; clone_size: -; d_call: -; v_call: TRBV19; cdr3_nt: TGTGCCAGTACCCCCGGGGCGGGTCTAAACGAGCAGTACTTC; cdr3_aa: CASTPGAGLNEQYF
j_call: TRBJ1-3; clone_size: -; d_call: -; v_call: TRBV4-3; cdr3_nt: TGCGCCAGCAGCCAAGGCCCCTGGGGGTCTGGAAACACCATATATTTT; cdr3_aa: CASSQGPWGSGNTIYF
j_call: TRBJ1-4; clone_size: -; d_call: -; v_call: TRBV14; cdr3_nt: TGTGCCAGCAGCCAAGATCGGGGTAATGAAAAACTGTTTTTT; cdr3_aa: CASSQDRGNEKLFF
j_call: TRBJ2-1; clone_size: -; d_call: -; v_call: TRBV20-1; cdr3_nt: TGCAGTGCTAGTTCCGGCAATGAGCAGTTCTTC; cdr3_aa: CSASSGNEQFF
j_call: TRBJ2-6; clone_size: once; d_call: -; v_call: TRBV23-1; cdr3_nt: TGCGCCACCAAGGTAGGGACGGAGGACTCTGGGGCCAACGTCCTGACTTTC; cdr3_aa: CATKVGTEDSGANVLTF
j_call: TRBJ1-2; clone_size: -; d_call: TRBD1; v_call: TRBV19; cdr3_nt: TGTGCCAGTAGTCCTTGGACAGGGGATGGCTACACCTTC; cdr3_aa: CASSPWTGDGYTF
j_call: TRBJ2-7; clone_size: -; d_call: TRBD1; v_call: TRBV9; cdr3_nt: TGTGCCAGCAGCGCAGGTCCGGGACAGGTGTCCTACGAGCAGTACTTC; cdr3_aa: CASSAGPGQVSYEQYF
j_call: TRBJ2-7; clone_size: once; d_call: -; v_call: TRBV9; cdr3_nt: TGTGCCAGCAGCGACTGGGAACTAGGCCACGAGCAGTACTTC; cdr3_aa: CASSDWELGHEQYF
j_call: TRBJ2-2; clone_size: -; d_call: TRBD1; v_call: TRBV7-9; cdr3_nt: TGTGCCAGCAGCCCACCTACAGGGGGCTCCGGGGAGCTGTTTTTT; cdr3_aa: CASSPPTGGSGELFF
j_call: TRBJ2-3; clone_size: -; d_call: -; v_call: TRBV7-2; cdr3_nt: TGTGCCAGCAGCTTAGAGGAGAGAGCCGGGCCCCTGCCCACAGATACGCAGTATTTT; cdr3_aa: CASSLEERAGPLPTDTQYF
j_call: TRBJ2-5; clone_size: -; d_call: TRBD1; v_call: TRBV2; cdr3_nt: TGTGCCAGCAGTGAGGGACAGGGGGCGCGGGAGACCCAGTACTTC; cdr3_aa: CASSEGQGARETQYF
j_call: TRBJ1-1; clone_size: -; d_call: TRBD1; v_call: TRBV27; cdr3_nt: TGTGCCAGCAGTCCGGACAGGTTTGACACTGAAGCTTTCTTT; cdr3_aa: CASSPDRFDTEAFF
j_call: TRBJ1-1; clone_size: -; d_call: TRBD1; v_call: TRBV7-2; cdr3_nt: TGTGCCAGGTGGAGAAAGGACAGGGGTGGTGAAGCTTTCTTT; cdr3_aa: CARWRKDRGGEAFF
j_call: TRBJ2-2; clone_size: -; d_call: -; v_call: TRBV7-9; cdr3_nt: TGTGCCAGCAGCATCTTTGGAGGGAGTACCACCGGGGAGCTGTTTTTT; cdr3_aa: CASSIFGGSTTGELFF
j_call: TRBJ1-3; clone_size: -; d_call: TRBD1; v_call: TRBV10-3; cdr3_nt: TGTGCCATCAGTGGTATAACAGGGGGAAGTGCTGGAAACACCATATATTTT; cdr3_aa: CAISGITGGSAGNTIYF
j_call: TRBJ1-2; clone_size: -; d_call: -; v_call: TRBV6-5; cdr3_nt: TGTGCCAGCAGTTACTCGATTGGGGATGGCTACACCTTC; cdr3_aa: CASSYSIGDGYTF
j_call: TRBJ2-7; clone_size: -; d_call: -; v_call: TRBV7-9; cdr3_nt: TGTGCCAGCAGCCAGTCTCGGAGTCCCTACGAGCAGTACTTC; cdr3_aa: CASSQSRSPYEQYF
j_call: TRBJ2-5; clone_size: -; d_call: TRBD2; v_call: TRBV27; cdr3_nt: TGTGCCAGCAGTCCAGGGACTAGCGGGAGTCGGACCCAGTACTTC; cdr3_aa: CASSPGTSGSRTQYF
j_call: TRBJ2-5; clone_size: -; d_call: TRBD1; v_call: TRBV27; cdr3_nt: TGTGCCAGCAGTCCGACAGGGCGGTACGCGACCCAGTACTTC; cdr3_aa: CASSPTGRYATQYF
j_call: TRBJ2-7; clone_size: -; d_call: -; v_call: TRBV14; cdr3_nt: TGTGCCAGCAGCCAACCTGGGGGCGGCGAGCAGTACTTC; cdr3_aa: CASSQPGGGEQYF
j_call: TRBJ2-1; clone_size: -; d_call: -; v_call: TRBV13; cdr3_nt: TGTGCCAGCAGTCAGGGGCTACCGGGGTATGAGCAGTTCTTC; cdr3_aa: CASSQGLPGYEQFF
j_call: TRBJ2-7; clone_size: once; d_call: -; v_call: TRBV4-1; cdr3_nt: TGCGCCAGCAGCCAAGTTAGCCAGGGTTACGAGCAGTACTTC; cdr3_aa: CASSQVSQGYEQYF
j_call: TRBJ2-7; clone_size: -; d_call: -; v_call: TRBV4-3; cdr3_nt: TGCGCCAGCAGCCAAGAGGAAGGACTCTACGAGCAGTACTTC; cdr3_aa: CASSQEEGLYEQYF
j_call: TRBJ1-3; clone_size: once; d_call: TRBD1; v_call: TRBV28; cdr3_nt: TGTGCCAGCAGAGTACAGGGGGCCTCAGGAAACACCATATATTTT; cdr3_aa: CASRVQGASGNTIYF
j_call: TRBJ2-4; clone_size: -; d_call: TRBD2; v_call: TRBV7-8; cdr3_nt: TGTGCCAGCAGCCCCTTTCCGCGGGAGGGCGCCAAAAACATTCAGTACTTC; cdr3_aa: CASSPFPREGAKNIQYF
j_call: TRBJ2-4; clone_size: -; d_call: -; v_call: TRBV29-1; cdr3_nt: TGCAGCGTTGAACTTGTCTCGTTGGCCAGCCTAGCCAAAAACATTCAGTACTTC; cdr3_aa: CSVELVSLASLAKNIQYF
j_call: TRBJ1-1; clone_size: -; d_call: -; v_call: TRBV11-2; cdr3_nt: TGTGCCAACCGGGTGCGGGAGCCGAACACTGAAGCTTTCTTT; cdr3_aa: CANRVREPNTEAFF
j_call: TRBJ2-7; clone_size: -; d_call: -; v_call: TRBV6-1; cdr3_nt: TGTGCCAGCAGTGAATGGGAGCGGGCCGCCTACGAGCAGTACTTC; cdr3_aa: CASSEWERAAYEQYF